This entry features one T cell receptor beta chain sequence. This sample was included in a study of blood T cell repertoires in COVID-19. Measured with immunoSEQ multiplex PCR; TCRdb has only the in-frame clones, and not every one. The table records 250,000 to 350,000 clones, about 87% of them present only once. Trimming removed 2 bases from V and 4 bases from J, with 9 bases in between. CDR3 length: 14 residues. From germline, CDR1 is KGHSH and CDR2 LQKENI. The sequenced sample consisted of peripheral blood. The sequence was collected from a woman aged 30 to 39 who had recovered from COVID-19. V gene TRBV18 combines with J gene TRBJ1-3, with no clear D. The CDR3 DNA follows: TGTGCCAGCTCACCAGCGACATACGGAAACACCATATATTTT. This codes for CASSPATYGNTIYF.